This is a list of T cell receptor beta chains from one sample in a study of identical twins. Each CDR3 protein is one row after TCRdb ran MiXCR on the 5' RACE reads. This sample has just over 500,000 distinct CDR3 sequences; 22% occur once, and the top ten carry about 0.91%. The same sample was also studied in work on T cells expressing NK-cell markers.

Sequencing used CD4+ T cells sorted from blood. The receptors were gathered from a woman between 18 and 29 years old in good health. CDR3s include the opening cysteine and the closing phenylalanine or tryptophan. The D gene is left open where the match is weak. Size values are once, few and many counts, or a class for expanded clones, and some rows have none.

few,.,14,TRBV10-3,TRBJ1-1,TGTGCCATCAGAGACCCTGTTGAGGCCGCTGAAGCTTTCTTT,CAIRDPVEAAEAFF
.,TRBD1,16,TRBV9,TRBJ1-1,TGTGCCAGCAGCCCCCGACAGGGGAGCATGAACACTGAAGCTTTCTTT,CASSPRQGSMNTEAFF
few,.,16,TRBV20-1,TRBJ2-4,TGCAGTGCTAGAGAGTCTCCGGGATTAGCCAAAAACATTCAGTACTTC,CSARESPGLAKNIQYF
.,.,16,TRBV6-1,TRBJ1-1,TGTGCCAGCAGTCGGTGGTATAGGAGTAGGAACACTGAAGCTTTCTTT,CASSRWYRSRNTEAFF
.,TRBD1,14,TRBV6-1,TRBJ1-6,TGTGCCAGCAGCGACAGGGTGGGGAATTCACCCCTCCACTTT,CASSDRVGNSPLHF
once,.,14,TRBV19,TRBJ2-5,TGTGCCAGTAGTACTTCCGACATGCAAGAGACCCAGTACTTC,CASSTSDMQETQYF
.,.,16,TRBV19,TRBJ1-4,TGTGCCAGTAGTACTTTCAACAGGGTAACTAATGAAAAACTGTTTTTT,CASSTFNRVTNEKLFF
few,TRBD2,15,TRBV10-3,TRBJ2-3,TGTGCCATCAGTGAGGCTAGCGGGGGCACAGATACGCAGTATTTT,CAISEASGGTDTQYF
few,.,12,TRBV29-1,TRBJ2-1,TGCAGCGGTAGCGCGGGAAACAATGAGCAGTTCTTC,CSGSAGNNEQFF
.,TRBD2,13,TRBV12-3/TRBV12-4,TRBJ2-3,TGTGCCAGCAGGCGGGGGAACACAGATACGCAGTATTTT,CASRRGNTDTQYF
.,.,16,TRBV7-2,TRBJ2-1,TGTGCCAGCAGCCCGCAGGGGGGACTCTCCTACAATGAGCAGTTCTTC,CASSPQGGLSYNEQFF
few,TRBD2,15,TRBV12-3/TRBV12-4,TRBJ2-1,TGTGCCAGCACCACCGGGACTAGCGGGGCCAATGAGCAGTTCTTC,CASTTGTSGANEQFF
.,TRBD2,17,TRBV20-1,TRBJ2-5,TGCAGTGCTAGAGATGGGGGACTAGCGGGAGCTCAAGAGACCCAGTACTTC,CSARDGGLAGAQETQYF
many,.,15,TRBV5-1,TRBJ2-4,TGCGCCAGCAGCATACTTCAGGGAGCCAAAAACATTCAGTACTTC,CASSILQGAKNIQYF
.,TRBD2,17,TRBV5-1,TRBJ2-7,TGCGCCAGCAGCTTGGGTGGAGCGGGATTTGATCCCTACGAGCAGTACTTC,CASSLGGAGFDPYEQYF
.,TRBD1,13,TRBV20-1,TRBJ2-3,TGCAGTGCTAAGACAGGGGGGCCAGATACGCAGTATTTT,CSAKTGGPDTQYF
.,.,13,TRBV20-1,TRBJ2-7,TGCAGTGCGACACGGACAGTTGAGTCCGAGCAGTACTTC,CSATRTVESEQYF
few,TRBD1,14,TRBV29-1,TRBJ2-1,TGCAGCGCGTCCGGGACAGGGGGCTTTTTTGAGCAGTTCTTC,CSASGTGGFFEQFF
.,.,13,TRBV20-1,TRBJ2-7,TGCAGTGCTAGGGACCTCCTATCCTACGAGCAGTACTTC,CSARDLLSYEQYF
few,.,15,TRBV20-1,TRBJ2-5,TGCAGTGCTGCTCCTCCGGGGCCTAGTGGACAGACCCAGTACTTC,CSAAPPGPSGQTQYF
.,.,12,TRBV29-1,TRBJ1-5,TGCAGCGTCCAGGGTAGCAATCAGCCCCAGCATTTT,CSVQGSNQPQHF
few,.,13,TRBV6-6,TRBJ1-5,TGTGCCAGCCGGCCGAAGAGCAATCAGCCCCAGCATTTT,CASRPKSNQPQHF
.,.,12,TRBV20-1,TRBJ2-3,TGCAGTGCTAGCCCTAGGGCAGATACGCAGTATTTT,CSASPRADTQYF
.,.,13,TRBV2,TRBJ2-7,TGTGCCAGCAGTTCCGGACAGCGCTACGAGCAGTACTTC,CASSSGQRYEQYF
.,.,17,TRBV7-3,TRBJ2-3,TGTGCCAGCAGCCCCATACCCTCTAGGGGGAGTACAGATACGCAGTATTTT,CASSPIPSRGSTDTQYF
few,.,12,TRBV12-3/TRBV12-4,TRBJ1-6,TGTGCCAGCAGTTCAGGTTCCCCACCCCTCCACTTT,CASSSGSPPLHF
.,.,11,TRBV10-3,TRBJ2-1,TGTGCCATGAGGGGGGGAAATGAGCAGTTCTTC,CAMRGGNEQFF
.,.,15,TRBV15,TRBJ1-2,TGTGCCACCAGCAGGGGTGGGGACGGCGGGTATGGCTACACCTTC,CATSRGGDGGYGYTF
.,.,14,TRBV27,TRBJ2-7,TGTGCCAGCAGCCCGGGACCGCGCCCCTACGAGCAGTACTTC,CASSPGPRPYEQYF
.,TRBD1,15,TRBV30,TRBJ2-3,TGTGCCTGGAGTGTAGGGACAGGTTTCACAGATACGCAGTATTTT,CAWSVGTGFTDTQYF
few,.,12,TRBV10-3,TRBJ2-1,TGTGCCATCAGTGAAAGGAGTAATGAGCAGTTCTTC,CAISERSNEQFF
.,TRBD2,17,TRBV15,TRBJ2-1,TGTGCCACCAAGTTTCCTCTGGGGACTAGCCGATACAATGAGCAGTTCTTC,CATKFPLGTSRYNEQFF
.,.,13,TRBV20-1,TRBJ2-7,TGCAGTGCTAGTTCCTCTAGCTCCTACGAGCAGTACTTC,CSASSSSSYEQYF